This TCR beta chain was captured by sequencing in a study of vaccination effects on CD4 cells after COVID-19. Notes on the study in general: Few convalescent patients and no early post-infection timepoints were included in the study. After vaccination, at late timepoints, clones induced by infection and by vaccine contracted markedly.

Germline CDR1 reads SGHRS; CDR2 reads YFSETQ. V lost 2 bases, J lost 8 bases, and 11 bases lay in between. CDR3 length: 13 amino acids. Sequencing was performed with immunoSEQ multiplex PCR; in TCRdb, only in-frame clones are kept and a portion is missing. The repertoire holds approximately 44,000 clones, with around three quarters as singletons. This clone occurred a few times. Its cognate antigen is unknown. Under the ViraFEST assay, PBMC were stimulated with viral peptide pools so that antigen-specific CD4+ T cells expanded. Sequencing was performed afterwards. Subsequent to a culture period of around 10 days, CD4+ T cells were isolated. Vaccinated participants had no history of SARS-CoV-2 infection and tested negative for nucleocapsid antibodies.

This specimen was CD4+ T cells from PBMCs cultured with HCoV-NL63 spike peptides, taken before COVID-19 vaccination. V gene TRBV5-1 combines with J gene TRBJ2-1, with no clear D. This receptor was identified in a human donor who received a COVID-19 vaccine. In nucleotides, the CDR3 is TGCGCCAGCAGCTTAATCCCTGGGGATGAGCAGTTCTTC. Its translation is CASSLIPGDEQFF.